This T cell receptor beta chain was recovered during a study of response to subunit inactivated influenza vaccine. Study conclusions and caveats: Authors suggested each seasonal influenza vaccination recruits few new T cells.

This clonotype has at least ten counts. Its cognate antigen is unknown. TCRdb recomputed calls from the RT-PCR reads with MiXCR, one row per CDR3 protein. The sample records about 240,000 distinct CDR3 sequences, 12% being singletons. V shed 7 bases and J 8 bases; nucleotides not matched to a gene: 19. CDR1 and CDR2 from the germline V gene are MNHEY and SVGEGT. The CDR3 has 17 amino acids. Sequencing used non-naive T cells sorted from PBMCs, obtained roughly 15 days before vaccination. This TCR was sampled from a man aged 50-60 years who received an inactivated influenza vaccine. The rearrangement links TRBV6-2 or TRBV6-3 to TRBJ2-1; 8 nucleotides align to TRBD1. CDR3 nucleotide sequence: TGTGCCAGCAAGGGGCAGGGGGCAACTTACCGGGGCTATGAGCAGTTCTTC. This translates into CASKGQGATYRGYEQFF.